This T cell receptor beta chain stems from a study of T cells in Graves' hyperthyroidism and ophthalmopathy. Germline lookup yields CDR1 SGHDT and CDR2 YYEEEE. This CDR3 is 17 amino acids long. V lost 4 bases and J lost 2, with 20 bases in between. General study results and limits: Stable hyperthyroidism and ophthalmopathy were separated using 13 V-J signatures.

This clonotype was seen a few times. Its antigen is unknown. Amplification of TCR beta CDR3 regions used RNA as the template. TCR CDR3 underwent first-round RT-PCR with the HTBI primer set. TCRdb re-called the multiplex PCR reads through MiXCR, storing one row per CDR3 protein. The profile shows around 300,000 distinct CDR3 sequences, approximately 14% of them singletons. Ophthalmopathy cases scored 3 or more on the Clinical Activity Score and 4 or more on NOSPECS grade, with duration below 3 months. Used for diagnoses were clinical symptoms, serum thyroxine and TRAb, thyroid ultrasound and orbital computed tomography. PBMCs were obtained from 10 ml fresh peripheral blood.

The material sequenced was blood. The source of this sequence is a woman aged 40-49 years with Graves' ophthalmopathy. The V call is TRBV5-6, the J call TRBJ2-3; D gene ambiguous. The CDR3 spells CASSPSGFTANTDTQYF. The DNA of the CDR3 is TGTGCCAGCAGCCCCTCTGGGTTCACAGCTAACACAGATACGCAGTATTTT.